This T cell receptor beta chain was identified during a study of T-cell reconstitution after alpha-beta-depleted transplantation in children. This clonotype has a count of ten or more. Library preparation (for TCRbeta) was performed with unique molecular identifiers. TCRdb called the PCR reads again in MiXCR, with one record for every CDR3 protein. The data show about 610,000 distinct CDR3 sequences, roughly a tenth seen once. The specimen was PBMCs from the stem cell graft donor, collected from the stem cell graft. The sequence was obtained from a human donor who donated a stem cell graft to a child with acute myeloid leukemia.

The CDR3, as DNA: TGTGCCACCAGTGATAGCCCTTTAGATGCTGGGGCCAACGTCCTGACTTTC. Protein sequence: CATSDSPLDAGANVLTF. The rearrangement joins TRBV24-1 to TRBJ2-6; D ambiguous. V lost 3 bases and J lost 2, with 13 bases in between. Germline CDR1 and CDR2: KGHDR and SFDVKD. The CDR3 is 17 amino acids.